This T cell receptor (beta chain) was profiled in a study of response to subunit inactivated influenza vaccine. Trimming removed 4 bases from V and 1 base from J, with 12 bases in between. CDR1 and CDR2 from the germline V gene are SGHRS and YFSETQ. The CDR3 length is 15 residues. This clonotype was observed a handful of times. TCRdb re-derived calls from the RT-PCR reads in MiXCR, one entry per CDR3 protein. Of hundreds of thousands of distinct CDR3 sequences detected, more than 15% appear once; the ten largest clones hold less than 4%. The genes are TRBV5-1 and TRBJ1-5; D is uncertain. Sequenced material: CD4+ T cells sorted from PBMCs, taken around 25 months after vaccination. This TCR came from a man in his fifties or sixties who received an inactivated influenza vaccine. CDR3 nucleotide sequence: TGCGCCAGCAGCGAGAATGGGGTAAGCAATCAGCCCCAGCATTTT. Its translation: CASSENGVSNQPQHF.